The clone carrying this T cell receptor (beta chain) came up a few times. Its antigen is as yet unknown. Moderate-to-severe activity, CAS ≥3, NOSPECS ≥4 and a duration under 3 months were seen in donors with ophthalmopathy. RNA transcripts served as template for amplifying TCR beta CDR3 sequences. RT-PCR was first run with HTBI primers, then multiplex PCR in a second round. TCRdb recomputed calls from the multiplex PCR reads with MiXCR, one row per CDR3 protein. The sample records over 650,000 distinct CDR3 sequences, roughly 41% being singletons. The data were taken from a study of Graves' ophthalmopathy and Graves' hyperthyroidism. CDR3 length: 14 amino acids. Germline V CDR1 and CDR2: SGHVS, FQNEAQ. The V and J ends lost 9 bases and 3 bases respectively, with 16 bases between them. The study, taken as a whole, reports: The model's prediction of ophthalmopathy progression had approximately 68% sensitivity and roughly 72% specificity.

J is TRBJ2-3 and V is TRBV7-8; D unresolved. Sequencing was carried out using peripheral blood. The origin of this receptor is an adult man with Graves' ophthalmopathy. The CDR3: CARLAPSHTDTQYF. DNA for the CDR3: TGTGCCAGGTTAGCCCCGAGCCATACAGATACGCAGTATTTT. The entire variable domain, with the rest obtained from reference TRBV7-8 and TRBJ2-3, is as follows: GAGVSQSPRYKVAKRGQDVALRCDPISGHVSLFWYQQALGQGPEFLTYFQNEAQLDKSGLPSDRFFAERPEGSVSTLKIQRTQQEDSAVYLCARLAPSHTDTQYFGPGTRLTVL.